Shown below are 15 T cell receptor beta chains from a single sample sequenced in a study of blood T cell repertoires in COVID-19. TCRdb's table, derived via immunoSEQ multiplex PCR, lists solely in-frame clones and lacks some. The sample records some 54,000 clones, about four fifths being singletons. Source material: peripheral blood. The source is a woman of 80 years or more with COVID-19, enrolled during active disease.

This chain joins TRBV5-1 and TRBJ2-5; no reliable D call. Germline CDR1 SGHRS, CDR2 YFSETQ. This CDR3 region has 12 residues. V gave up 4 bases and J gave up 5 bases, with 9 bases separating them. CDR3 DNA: TGCGCCAGCAGCCTCGGTGCGGAGACCCAGTACTTC. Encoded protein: CASSLGAETQYF.

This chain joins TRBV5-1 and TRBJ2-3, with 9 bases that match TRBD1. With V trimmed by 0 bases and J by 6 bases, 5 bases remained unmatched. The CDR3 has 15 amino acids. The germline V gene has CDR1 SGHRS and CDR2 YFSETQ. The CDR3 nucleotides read TGCGCCAGCAGCTTGGCTGGACAGGGGTTGGATACGCAGTATTTT. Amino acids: CASSLAGQGLDTQYF.

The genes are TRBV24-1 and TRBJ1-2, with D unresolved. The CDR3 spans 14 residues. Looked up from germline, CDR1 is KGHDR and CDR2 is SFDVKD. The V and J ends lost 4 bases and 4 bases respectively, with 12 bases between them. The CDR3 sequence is CATSDQALPYGYTF. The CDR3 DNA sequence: TGTGCCACCAGTGACCAGGCCTTACCCTATGGCTACACCTTC.

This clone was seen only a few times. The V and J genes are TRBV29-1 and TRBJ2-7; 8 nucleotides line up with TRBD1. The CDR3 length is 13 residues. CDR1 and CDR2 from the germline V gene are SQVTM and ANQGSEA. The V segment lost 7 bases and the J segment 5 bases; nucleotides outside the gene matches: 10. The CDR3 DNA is TGCAGCGGGTACTCCGGGACAGGAAACGAGCAGTACTTC. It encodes CSGYSGTGNEQYF.

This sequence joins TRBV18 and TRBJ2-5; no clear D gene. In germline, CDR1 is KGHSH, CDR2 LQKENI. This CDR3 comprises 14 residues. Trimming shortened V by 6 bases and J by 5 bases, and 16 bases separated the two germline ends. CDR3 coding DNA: TGTGCCAGCTCCAACCTACAGTTTCCGGAGACCCAGTACTTC. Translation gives CASSNLQFPETQYF. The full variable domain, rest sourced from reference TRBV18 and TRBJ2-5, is NAGVMQNPRHLVRRRGQEARLRCSPMKGHSHVYWYRQLPEEGLKFMVYLQKENIIDESGMPKERFSAEFPKEGPSILRIQQVVRGDSAAYFCASSNLQFPETQYFGPGTRLLVL.

CDR3 bases: TGTGCCAGCAGCCAGGGACTTGGCGAGCAGTACTTC. This encodes CASSQGLGEQYF. The rearrangement uses TRBV9 and TRBJ2-7; TRBD2 is a possible D gene (6 bases). V lost 4 bases to trimming and J lost 6 bases, with 11 bases between them. This CDR3 has 12 amino acids. In germline, CDR1 is SGDLS, CDR2 YYNGEE.

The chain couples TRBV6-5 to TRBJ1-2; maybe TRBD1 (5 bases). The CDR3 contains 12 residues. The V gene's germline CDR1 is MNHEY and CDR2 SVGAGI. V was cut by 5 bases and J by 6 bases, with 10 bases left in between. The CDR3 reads CASSRRGNGYTF. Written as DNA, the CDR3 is TGTGCCAGCAGTCGAAGGGGCAATGGCTACACCTTC.

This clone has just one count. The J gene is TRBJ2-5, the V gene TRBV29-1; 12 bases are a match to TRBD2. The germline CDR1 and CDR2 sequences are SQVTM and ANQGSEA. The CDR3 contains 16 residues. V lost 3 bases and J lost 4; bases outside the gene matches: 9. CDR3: CSVEGGTSGPLETQYF. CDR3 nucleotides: TGCAGCGTTGAGGGGGGGACTAGCGGGCCATTAGAGACCCAGTACTTC.

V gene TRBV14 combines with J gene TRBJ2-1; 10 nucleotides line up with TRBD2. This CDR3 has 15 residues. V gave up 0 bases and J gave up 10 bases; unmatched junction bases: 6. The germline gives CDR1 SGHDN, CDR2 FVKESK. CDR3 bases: TGTGCCAGCAGCCAAGATTCTAGCGGGAGCGGAGAGCAGTTCTTC. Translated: CASSQDSSGSGEQFF.

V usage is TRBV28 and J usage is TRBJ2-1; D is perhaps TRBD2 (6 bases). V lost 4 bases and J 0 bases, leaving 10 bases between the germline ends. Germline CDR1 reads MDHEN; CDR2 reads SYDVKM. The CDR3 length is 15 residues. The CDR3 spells CASSWGEPSYNEQFF. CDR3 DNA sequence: TGTGCCAGCAGTTGGGGGGAGCCCTCCTACAATGAGCAGTTCTTC.

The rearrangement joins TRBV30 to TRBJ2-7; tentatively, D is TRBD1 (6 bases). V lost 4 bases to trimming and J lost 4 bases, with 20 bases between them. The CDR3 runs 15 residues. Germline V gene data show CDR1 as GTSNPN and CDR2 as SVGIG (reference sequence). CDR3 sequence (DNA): TGTGCCTGGACCCATCTGGACAGCGACAGGTACGAGCAGTACTTC. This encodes CAWTHLDSDRYEQYF.

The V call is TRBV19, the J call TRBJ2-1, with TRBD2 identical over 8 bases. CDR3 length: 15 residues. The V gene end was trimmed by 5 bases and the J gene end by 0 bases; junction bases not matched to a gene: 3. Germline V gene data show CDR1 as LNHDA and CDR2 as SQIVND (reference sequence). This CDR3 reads CASSREGHSYNEQFF. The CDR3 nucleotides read TGTGCCAGTAGTCGGGAGGGGCACTCCTACAATGAGCAGTTCTTC.

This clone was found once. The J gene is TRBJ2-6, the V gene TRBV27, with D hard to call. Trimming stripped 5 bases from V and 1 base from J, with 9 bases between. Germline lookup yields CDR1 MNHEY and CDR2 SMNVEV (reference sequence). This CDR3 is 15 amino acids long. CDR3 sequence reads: CASSNTYSGANVLTF. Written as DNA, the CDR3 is TGTGCCAGCAGTAATACCTATTCTGGGGCCAACGTCCTGACTTTC.

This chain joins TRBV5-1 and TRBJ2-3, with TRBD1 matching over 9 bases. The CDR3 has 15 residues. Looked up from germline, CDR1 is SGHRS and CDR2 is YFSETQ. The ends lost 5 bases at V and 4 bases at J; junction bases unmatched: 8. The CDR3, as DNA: TGCGCCAGCAGGGCCACCGGGACAGGGTCAGATACGCAGTATTTT. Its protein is CASRATGTGSDTQYF.

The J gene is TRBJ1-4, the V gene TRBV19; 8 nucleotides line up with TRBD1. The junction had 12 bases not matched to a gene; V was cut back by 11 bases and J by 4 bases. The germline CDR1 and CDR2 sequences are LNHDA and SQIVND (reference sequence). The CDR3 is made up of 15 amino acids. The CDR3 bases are TGTGCCTCCAGCCCCAGGGGGCAAGGTAATGAAAAACTGTTTTTT. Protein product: CASSPRGQGNEKLFF.